This paragraph covers one TCR beta chain sequence. Antigen specificity is unknown. Trimming removed 4 bases at V and 0 bases at J, with 10 bases between. CDR1 and CDR2 (germline): MGHDK, SYGVNS. The CDR3 has 14 amino acids. The sample comes from a study of cytomegalovirus exposure and HLA in healthy donors. The study, taken as a whole, reports: Indistinguishability led to the exclusion of some V segments, TRBV6-2 and TRBV6-3 included. In vitro data verified a few CMV-associated chains as specific for CMV antigens. The later analysis indicated that the majority of CMV-associated TCR beta chains appeared HLA-restricted.

60 Vbeta and 13 Jbeta primers were used in PCR. Sequencing was performed with immunoSEQ multiplex PCR; in TCRdb, only in-frame clones are kept and a portion is missing. Of 30,000 to 35,000 clones in the sample, 80% were seen once. The rearrangement uses TRBV25-1 and TRBJ2-7, with TRBD2 as a possible D gene (6 bases). The clonotype originates from a male donor in good health and CMV-seronegative. Sequencing was carried out using PBMCs. CDR3 bases: TGTGCCAGCAGTGTGGACGGGAGCTCCTACGAGCAGTACTTC. This codes for CASSVDGSSYEQYF.